This T cell receptor beta chain was profiled in a study of blood T cell repertoires in COVID-19. With V trimmed by 3 bases and J by 2 bases, 4 bases remained unmatched. Germline lookup yields CDR1 KGHDR and CDR2 SFDVKD. There are 15 residues in the CDR3. Some clones are missing from TCRdb's copy, which holds only in-frame ones; the method was immunoSEQ multiplex PCR. Among more than 200,000 clones listed, 85% to 90% were seen once. The chain links TRBV24-1 to TRBJ2-5; 8 bases align to TRBD1. What was sequenced was peripheral blood. This TCR came from a man in his forties or fifties with COVID-19, enrolled during active disease. The CDR3: CATSDQGTGQETQYF. DNA of the CDR3: TGTGCCACCAGTGATCAGGGGACAGGTCAAGAGACCCAGTACTTC.